This TCR beta chain was captured in a study of vaccination effects on CD4 cells after COVID-19. Sequencing was performed with immunoSEQ multiplex PCR; in TCRdb, only in-frame clones are kept and a portion is missing. The table lists 68,000 or so clones, 80% of them singletons. Within the ViraFEST assay, antigen-specific CD4+ T cells underwent expansion with viral peptide pools prior to sequencing. Investigators separated out CD4+ T cells once about 10 days of culture had passed. Testing of the vaccine recipients showed negative nucleocapsid antibodies and no prior SARS-CoV-2 infection. On this clone itself: Its specificity is unknown.

The receptor was isolated from a human donor who received a COVID-19 vaccine. This sample comprised CD4+ T cells from PBMCs cultured with SARS-CoV-2 spike peptides, obtained before COVID-19 vaccination.

CDR3 sequence: CASSFPGYGYTF. CDR3 sequence (DNA): TGTGCCAGCAGCTTCCCAGGGTATGGCTACACCTTC. This sequence joins TRBV5-4 and TRBJ1-2, with D tentatively TRBD1 (5 bases). The CDR3 loop spans 12 amino acids. V shed 2 bases and J shed 5 bases, with 7 bases lying between them. Germline CDR1 SGHNT, CDR2 YYREEE (reference sequence).